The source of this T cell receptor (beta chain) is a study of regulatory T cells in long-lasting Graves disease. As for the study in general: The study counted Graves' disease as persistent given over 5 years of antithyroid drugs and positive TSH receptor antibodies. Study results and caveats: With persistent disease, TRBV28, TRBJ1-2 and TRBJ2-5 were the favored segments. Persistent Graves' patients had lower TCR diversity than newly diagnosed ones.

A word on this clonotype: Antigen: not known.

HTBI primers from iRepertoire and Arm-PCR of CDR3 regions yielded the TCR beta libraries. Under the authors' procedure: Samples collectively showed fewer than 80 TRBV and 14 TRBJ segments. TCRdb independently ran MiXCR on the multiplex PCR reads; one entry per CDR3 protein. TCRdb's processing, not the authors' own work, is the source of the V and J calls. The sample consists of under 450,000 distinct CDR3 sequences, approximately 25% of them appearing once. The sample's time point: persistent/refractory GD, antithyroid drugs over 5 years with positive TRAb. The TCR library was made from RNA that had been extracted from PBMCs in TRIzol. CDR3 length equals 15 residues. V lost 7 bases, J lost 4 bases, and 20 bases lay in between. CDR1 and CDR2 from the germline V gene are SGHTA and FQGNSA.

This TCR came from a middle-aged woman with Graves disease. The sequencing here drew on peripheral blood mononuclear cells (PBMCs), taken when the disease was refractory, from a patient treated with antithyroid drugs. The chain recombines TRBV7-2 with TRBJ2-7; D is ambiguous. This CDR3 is CASNDLRKMLYEQYF. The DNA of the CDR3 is TGTGCCAGCAACGACCTGCGGAAAATGCTTTACGAGCAGTACTTC.